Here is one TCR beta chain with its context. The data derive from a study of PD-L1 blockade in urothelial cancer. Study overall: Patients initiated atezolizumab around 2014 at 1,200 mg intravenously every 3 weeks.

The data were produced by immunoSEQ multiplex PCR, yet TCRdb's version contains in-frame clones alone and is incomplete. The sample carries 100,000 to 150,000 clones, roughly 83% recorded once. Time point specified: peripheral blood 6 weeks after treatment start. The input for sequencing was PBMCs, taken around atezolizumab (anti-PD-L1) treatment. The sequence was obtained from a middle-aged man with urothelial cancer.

CDR3 amino acids: CASSVGGGTYNEQFF. The CDR3 DNA reads as TGTGCCAGCAGCGTCGGGGGAGGTACCTACAATGAGCAGTTCTTC. The rearrangement uses TRBV4-2 and TRBJ2-1, with a tentative D call TRBD2 (6 bases). This CDR3 spans 15 amino acids. Germline-derived CDR1 and CDR2 are LGHNA and YNFKEQ. V was pared by 5 bases and J by 2 bases, with 13 bases between.